The present T cell receptor beta chain was sequenced within a study of chemoradiotherapy in HPV16-positive cancers (dated by TCRdb to the early 2020s). In terms of the full investigation: Candidate HPV-specific T-cell clones and common TCR motifs were defined by functional T-cell assays performed on cells from two HPV16-positive patients. The study asked whether T-cell immunity to the HPV oncoproteins E6 and E7 changes during chemoradiotherapy and whether this immunity affects survival. Next, the candidate HPV-specific TCRs and motifs were followed in TCR repertoires from roughly 90 patients with HPV-related cancers.

Library generation was performed with the immunoSEQ multiplex PCR assay. TCRdb retrieved this table from immuneACCESS and kept in-frame rearrangements only. Not all clones are present; in checked studies, unresolved V genes account for under half, and no reason is known for the remainder. This sample has about 21,000 clones in its table, and 87% of those were observed once. The top ten hold 2% to 2.5% of the sample. Turning to this clone: Its antigen is unknown. No base qualities exist here, and no much larger clone lies one base off it.

The CDR3 runs 16 amino acids, cysteine and phenylalanine included. Kept here is only the CDR3 DNA, which spans 48 bases and is read in frame from base 1. V and J lose 1 base and 0 bases, and a span of 10 bases separates them. Repertoires were sampled repeatedly over the course of chemoradiotherapy, so clonal expansion could be followed in the tumor microenvironment. The paper as a whole reports these results and caveats: Expansion of candidate HPV-specific clones and E7-related TCR motifs was observed in the tumor microenvironment during treatment, whereas no such expansion was observed for non-HPV-specific T cells. The functional definition of HPV-specific T cells came from only a couple of HPV16-positive patients, and the survival association was reported for HPV16-positive patients. In HPV16-positive patients, expansion of HPV-responsive T cells during chemoradiotherapy was found to be associated with improved recurrence-free survival.

Source: blood, taken from a patient who underwent chemoradiotherapy. The receptor was isolated from a human donor with HPV-associated anogenital cancer. The sequence links TRBV23-1 to TRBJ1-5; too little of a D gene remains to name it. TRBV23-1 is an open reading frame whose function is uncertain. The nucleotide sequence reads as follows: TGCGCCAGCAGTCAATATTGTGGGCGTAGCAATCAGCCCCAGCATTTT. Translated, it reads CASSQYCGRSNQPQHF.